One and the same sample provided the 17 T cell receptor beta chains below, sequenced in a study of T cells in Graves' hyperthyroidism and ophthalmopathy. Amplification yielded TCR beta CDR3 regions, with RNA transcripts as the source. The TCR CDR3 was amplified in a first-round RT-PCR using the HTBI primer set. TCRdb ran MiXCR on the multiplex PCR reads and lists one entry per CDR3 protein. The table lists a few hundred thousand distinct CDR3 sequences, approximately 15% of them singletons. Source material: blood. The receptors derive from a woman aged 18-29 years with Graves' hyperthyroidism.

This clonotype turned up a few times. For the CDR3, the DNA is TGCAGTGCCCAACGCGGTCAGGGGGCCACTGAAGCTTTCTTT. It specifies CSAQRGQGATEAFF. This rearrangement joins TRBV20-1 to TRBJ1-1; 8 bases line up with TRBD1. This CDR3 has 14 residues. Germline loops: CDR1 DFQATT, CDR2 SNEGSKA (reference sequence). The trim removed 6 bases at V and 4 bases at J, leaving 10 bases unmatched.

The chain combines TRBV6-2 or TRBV6-3 with TRBJ2-4; D might be TRBD2 (5 bases). CDR3 size: 16 residues. Per the germline V gene, CDR1 is MNHEY and CDR2 is SVGEGT. V lost 5 bases and J lost 3, with 17 bases in between. CDR3 sequence reads: CASSHAQPRVKNIQYF. CDR3 coding DNA: TGTGCCAGCAGTCACGCCCAACCGCGGGTCAAAAACATTCAGTACTTC.

This clonotype was seen repeatedly, ten times or more. The genes are TRBV29-1 and TRBJ2-1, with D perhaps TRBD1 (5 bases). Trimming removed 0 bases at V and 5 bases at J, with 17 bases between. This CDR3 has 16 amino acids. Germline V gives CDR1 SQVTM, CDR2 ANQGSEA. The DNA of the CDR3 is TGCAGCGTTGAAGACCCCTTAAGTGCAGGGAACAATGAGCAGTTCTTC. It encodes CSVEDPLSAGNNEQFF.

This clonotype came up once. The chain links TRBV6-1 to TRBJ2-1, with TRBD2 as a possible D gene (7 bases). There are 15 residues in the CDR3. V lost 7 bases and J lost 3, with 16 bases in between. From germline, CDR1 is MNHNS and CDR2 SASEGT. The CDR3 DNA reads TGTGCCAGCAAGGAAGGGGGGGGCAACTACAATGAGCAGTTCTTC. Protein: CASKEGGGNYNEQFF.

This clonotype occurred many times. The V and J genes are TRBV5-1 and TRBJ2-1, with a possible D match to TRBD1 (5 bases). The CDR3 is 15 residues long. Germline V gene data show CDR1 as SGHRS and CDR2 as YFSETQ. V was trimmed by 4 bases and J by 2 bases, leaving 13 bases between them. In nucleotides, the CDR3 is TGCGCCAGCAGCGCCGACAGAGAAACCTACAATGAGCAGTTCTTC. Translated, it gives CASSADRETYNEQFF.

The chain has TRBV5-1 and TRBJ1-1; 8 bases fit TRBD1. Germline V gives CDR1 SGHRS, CDR2 YFSETQ. Trimming removed 5 bases from V and 6 bases from J; junction bases left unmatched: 6. The CDR3 covers 13 residues. As DNA, the CDR3 is TGCGCCAGCAGACAGGGGGTGGCCCCTGAAGCTTTCTTT. Translating gives CASRQGVAPEAFF.

This clonotype has at least ten counts. This chain uses TRBV12-3 or TRBV12-4 with TRBJ1-2; TRBD1 agrees at 7 bases. This CDR3 region has 15 residues. V was clipped by 4 bases and J by 4 bases; unmatched bases: 9. The CDR3 region is CASSSAMTGFYGYTF. CDR3 DNA: TGTGCCAGCAGTTCCGCTATGACAGGGTTCTATGGCTACACCTTC.

There are many counts of this clonotype. The chain links TRBV7-9 to TRBJ2-5, with D possibly TRBD1 on 6 matching bases. There are 17 residues in the CDR3. V was pared by 3 bases and J by 5 bases, with 22 bases between. Germline V gene data show CDR1 as SEHNR and CDR2 as FQNEAQ (reference sequence). The CDR3 region is CASSLGADLNREETQYF. The DNA of the CDR3 is TGTGCCAGCAGCTTGGGGGCTGATCTTAACAGGGAGGAGACCCAGTACTTC.

This clonotype was counted only a few times. This rearrangement joins TRBV3-1 to TRBJ2-3; tentatively, D is TRBD2 (6 bases). V was trimmed by 0 bases and J by 3 bases, leaving 13 bases between them. The V gene's germline CDR1 is LGHDT and CDR2 YNNKEL (reference sequence). The CDR3 extends over 16 amino acids. CDR3 in amino acids: CASSQDLAKATDTQYF. The DNA for the CDR3 is TGTGCCAGCAGCCAAGATCTAGCGAAAGCTACAGATACGCAGTATTTT.

This clonotype was seen at least ten times. This rearrangement joins TRBV5-1 to TRBJ2-2; 8 bases match TRBD1. Germline V gives CDR1 SGHRS, CDR2 YFSETQ. V lost 4 bases to trimming and J lost 7 bases; unmatched junction nucleotides: 9. CDR3 length equals 15 residues. This chain's CDR3 is CASSPGQGNGGELFF. CDR3 DNA sequence: TGCGCCAGCAGCCCCGGACAGGGCAACGGCGGGGAGCTGTTTTTT.

This clonotype was picked up many times. The V and J genes are TRBV12-3 or TRBV12-4 and TRBJ1-2; no clear D. Trimming removed 4 bases at V and 0 bases at J, with 3 bases between. The CDR3 sequence is 12 residues long. CDR3 DNA sequence: TGTGCCAGCAGTTCCTCTAACTATGGCTACACCTTC. It specifies CASSSSNYGYTF.

V gene TRBV14 combines with J gene TRBJ2-1; TRBD2 matches 9 bases. The trim removed 1 base at V and 10 bases at J, leaving 8 bases unmatched. The CDR3 is made up of 15 amino acids. Germline lookup yields CDR1 SGHDN and CDR2 FVKESK. CDR3 in DNA: TGTGCCAGCAGCCAAGGGAGTAGCGGGAGATTGGAGCAGTTCTTC. Translated, it gives CASSQGSSGRLEQFF. Filled out from reference TRBV14 and TRBJ2-1, the complete variable domain reads EAGVTQFPSHSVIEKGQTVTLRCDPISGHDNLYWYRRVMGKEIKFLLHFVKESKQDESGMPNNRFLAERTGGTYSTLKVQPAELEDSGVYFCASSQGSSGRLEQFFGPGTRLTVL.

This chain connects TRBV12-3 or TRBV12-4 to TRBJ2-2; possibly TRBD1 for D (5 bases). Trimming took off 1 base at V and 9 bases at J, with 9 bases between the two ends. This CDR3 comprises 13 residues. The CDR3 reads CASSLGGARELFF. DNA of the CDR3: TGTGCCAGCAGTTTAGGTGGGGCCAGGGAGCTGTTTTTT.

With regard to this clonotype: Because the CDR3 is missing its conserved closing phenylalanine or tryptophan, this is likely a read error. V is TRBV15 and J is TRBJ1-5; a possible D gene is TRBD1 (6 bases). The CDR3 contains 16 residues. Germline lookup yields CDR1 LNHNV and CDR2 YYDKDF (reference sequence). CDR3 in DNA: TGTGCCACCAGCAGAGGAGGGGGAGGTAGCGATCAGCCCCAGCATCTT. Protein sequence: CATSRGGGGSDQPQHL.

This clonotype was recorded at least ten times. The CDR3 end shows no conserved phenylalanine or tryptophan, and so a read error is likely. It is unclear where the CDR3 begins or ends on the DNA, so no DNA is shown, and the CDR3 is as TCRdb lists it. J is TRBJ2-5 and V is TRBV13; TRBD1, the table's D call, lacks a check against the DNA. Germline V gene data show CDR1 as PRHDT and CDR2 as FYEKMQ (reference sequence). The CDR3 contains 13 residues when both ends are counted. CDR3 protein: CASSLRGRVAEYV.

This clonotype was seen only a few times. The chain uses TRBV4-1 and TRBJ2-1; TRBD2 agrees at 12 bases. Germline V gene data show CDR1 as MGHRA and CDR2 as YSYEKL. Germline trimming cut 4 bases from V and 3 bases from J; bases unmatched to any gene: 4. The CDR3 is made up of 16 amino acids. CDR3 nucleotides: TGCGCCAGCAGCCCCAGGACTAGCGGGGACTACAATGAGCAGTTCTTC. Encoded protein: CASSPRTSGDYNEQFF.

At least ten counts were recorded for this clonotype. This chain links TRBV12-3 or TRBV12-4 with TRBJ1-5; no clear D gene. Trimming cost V 1 base and J 0 bases, with 7 bases left between them. The CDR3 runs 15 residues. CDR3 amino acids: CASSLVVGSNQPQHF. CDR3 nucleotides: TGTGCCAGCAGTTTAGTGGTAGGTAGCAATCAGCCCCAGCATTTT.